This T cell receptor beta chain was retrieved from a study of T cells in Graves' hyperthyroidism and ophthalmopathy. Notes on the study in general: Median prediction lead before ophthalmopathy onset was around 7 months with the model. The authors' 13 V-J model separated ophthalmopathy from stable hyperthyroidism.

Exclusion of patients followed from uncontrolled infection, other autoimmune disease, pregnancy or lactation. Clinical symptoms, serum thyroxine, TRAb, thyroid ultrasound and orbital computed tomography informed diagnoses. TCR beta CDR3 regions were amplified from RNA transcripts. First-round RT-PCR of the TCR CDR3 relied on the HTBI primer set. TCRdb processed the multiplex PCR reads anew with MiXCR; each CDR3 protein has one entry. The data hold about 480,000 distinct CDR3 sequences, with 22% observed a single time. This CDR3 region has 13 residues. Trimming left V 11 bases short and J 3 bases short, with 13 bases between. Germline V gives CDR1 MNHEY, CDR2 SVGEGT. This clonotype was picked up a small number of times. Its antigen is unknown.

Sequencing input: blood. The chain uses TRBV6-2 or TRBV6-3 and TRBJ2-2, with D possibly matching TRBD2 (7 bases). This sequence was found in a woman in her seventies with Graves' ophthalmopathy. CDR3 region: CAGGAHDTGELFF. The CDR3 region has the DNA TGTGCCGGGGGGGCTCACGACACCGGGGAGCTGTTTTTT.